This T cell receptor beta chain was documented in a study of OX40 agonist ivuxolimab in advanced cancers. Overall study context: Cancers in dose escalation were hepatocellular, melanoma, renal cell and head and neck.

The V and J ends lost 4 bases and 11 bases respectively, with 17 bases between them. The CDR3 loop spans 12 amino acids. Germline V CDR1 and CDR2: SQVTM, ANQGSEA. Repertoires were generated with immunoSEQ multiplex PCR, while TCRdb's copy carries only in-frame clones and drops some. This table holds around 65,000 clones, around 93% found once. Autoimmune disease history or systemic immunosuppression led to patients being barred. Concerning this clone itself: The antigen is undetermined.

Study-level points and caveats: No determination was made of the antigen specificity of the expanded peripheral T cells. Among the nonresponders, some also had low normalized T-cell clonal expansion.

The V and J genes are TRBV29-1 and TRBJ1-1; D possibly corresponds to TRBD1 (5 bases). The starting material was CD4+ or CD8+ T cells sorted from blood, obtained in a trial of the OX40 agonist ivuxolimab. The receptor comes from an adult with an advanced solid tumor such as melanoma, head and neck, liver or kidney cancer. This CDR3 is CSVATSEWDAFF. The CDR3, as DNA: TGCAGCGTTGCCACTTCGGAATGGGACGCTTTCTTT.